A selection of T cell receptor beta chains follows, all from one sample in a study of blood T cell repertoires in COVID-19. The method was immunoSEQ multiplex PCR; TCRdb's version includes in-frame clones alone and lacks a portion of them. This sample has 190,000 or so clones, with roughly 77% found just once. Sequencing was carried out using PBMCs or T cells enriched from blood (not recorded which). These receptors came from a man in his forties who had recovered from COVID-19. CDR3s include the opening cysteine and the closing phenylalanine or tryptophan. A D gene is named only where the DNA matches it firmly. Clone size is not always given. Where it is, it says once, few, many or a class for expanded clones.

. once TRBJ2-1 TRBV5-1 CASSVSLPNEQFF TGCGCCAGCAGCGTAAGCCTCCCCAATGAGCAGTTCTTC
TRBD2 . TRBJ2-1 TRBV2 CASLPRGTSGEGEQFF TGTGCCAGCCTTCCTAGGGGGACTAGCGGTGAGGGTGAGCAGTTCTTC
. . TRBJ1-2 TRBV2 CASDPSGGHYGYTF TGTGCCAGCGACCCTTCTGGGGGCCACTATGGCTACACCTTC
. . TRBJ2-2 TRBV9 CASNWGGEVIGELFF TGTGCCAGCAACTGGGGGGGCGAGGTAATCGGGGAGCTGTTTTTT
TRBD1 few TRBJ2-7 TRBV5-1 CASRATGQSSYEQYF TGCGCCAGCAGAGCAACGGGACAGTCCTCCTACGAGCAGTACTTC
. . TRBJ2-7 TRBV11-2 CASTLGTGPYEQYF TGTGCCAGCACCCTTGGTACGGGTCCCTACGAGCAGTACTTC
TRBD1 . TRBJ2-5 TRBV18 CASSPTTGRNQETQYF TGTGCCAGCTCACCGACGACAGGGCGGAACCAAGAGACCCAGTACTTC
. . TRBJ1-3 TRBV2 CASNSRSSSGNTIYF TGTGCCAGCAATTCCCGGTCAAGCTCTGGAAACACCATATATTTT
TRBD1 . TRBJ1-2 TRBV7-2 CASSSRQGAKNGYTF TGTGCCAGCAGCTCCAGACAGGGGGCAAAGAATGGCTACACCTTC
TRBD1 . TRBJ1-3 TRBV24-1 CATSDGGTGTRRNTIYF TGTGCCACCAGTGACGGCGGGACAGGGACTCGTCGAAACACCATATATTTT
TRBD2 . TRBJ2-7 TRBV6-5 CASSSGLAGVIEQYF TGTGCCAGCAGTTCGGGACTAGCGGGAGTTATCGAGCAGTACTTC
. . TRBJ1-2 TRBV21-1 CASSRAGWGYTF TGTGCCAGCAGCAGGGCGGGGTGGGGCTACACCTTC
. . TRBJ2-7 TRBV5-1 CASSLEQGKWYEQYF TGCGCCAGCAGCTTGGAGCAGGGGAAATGGTACGAGCAGTACTTC
. many TRBJ1-2 TRBV3-1/TRBV3-2 CASSQMRGGYTF TGTGCCAGCAGCCAAATGCGGGGTGGCTACACCTTC
TRBD2 . TRBJ2-1 TRBV7-9 CASSLASGDEQFF TGTGCCAGCAGCTTAGCTAGCGGGGATGAGCAGTTCTTC
. . TRBJ1-2 TRBV19 CASTPGAGILYGYTF TGTGCCAGTACTCCGGGAGCCGGGATTTTGTATGGCTACACCTTC
. . TRBJ2-1 TRBV21-1 CARTRGLRGNEQFF TGTGCCAGAACTCGAGGGCTACGAGGCAATGAGCAGTTCTTC
. . TRBJ1-2 TRBV5-4 CASRFREEPGGYTF TGTGCCAGCAGGTTTCGCGAGGAACCGGGTGGCTACACCTTC
. few TRBJ1-4 TRBV19 CASSIGVRFSTNEKLFF TGTGCCAGTAGTATCGGGGTCAGATTCTCAACTAATGAAAAACTGTTTTTT
TRBD1 . TRBJ1-2 TRBV19 CASHPPDRVYGYTF TGTGCCAGTCATCCACCGGACAGGGTTTATGGCTACACCTTC
TRBD1 . TRBJ2-1 TRBV7-9 CASSPPFRQGYEQFF TGTGCCAGCAGTCCTCCATTTCGACAGGGGTATGAGCAGTTCTTC
. . TRBJ2-1 TRBV2 CASREGQWDYNEQFF TGTGCCAGCAGGGAGGGACAGTGGGACTACAATGAGCAGTTCTTC
TRBD1 . TRBJ1-1 TRBV3-1/TRBV3-2 CASSQGDREMNTEAFF TGTGCCAGCAGCCAAGGGGACAGGGAAATGAACACTGAAGCTTTCTTT
. once TRBJ2-1 TRBV6-5 CASMKAGGGDEQFF TGTGCCAGCATGAAAGCCGGCGGGGGCGATGAGCAGTTCTTC
TRBD1 . TRBJ2-4 TRBV6-2/TRBV6-3 CASSYSGTGYRAKNIQYF TGTGCCAGCAGTTACTCGGGGACAGGGTACAGGGCCAAAAACATTCAGTACTTC
. . TRBJ2-1 TRBV7-9 CASSHNTGRADNEQFF TGTGCCAGCAGCCACAATACCGGGCGGGCAGACAATGAGCAGTTCTTC
TRBD1 . TRBJ1-5 TRBV3-1/TRBV3-2 CASSDRGSNQPQHF TGTGCCAGCAGCGACAGGGGGAGCAATCAGCCCCAGCATTTT
. . TRBJ2-1 TRBV21-1 CASSKVCGGSIFREPRLRYNEQFF TGTGCCAGCAGCAAGGTTTGTGGCGGGAGTATCTTTCGCGAGCCTAGATTAAGATACAATGAGCAGTTCTTC
TRBD1 . TRBJ1-5 TRBV6-1 CASSDRGRNQPQHF TGTGCCAGCAGTGACAGGGGGCGGAATCAGCCCCAGCATTTT
. . TRBJ2-3 TRBV29-1 CSLGQLTDTQYF TGCAGCTTGGGACAACTCACAGATACGCAGTATTTT
. . TRBJ2-7 TRBV30 CAWSVLGWEQYF TGTGCCTGGAGTGTACTAGGGTGGGAGCAGTACTTC
TRBD1 . TRBJ1-2 TRBV5-1 CASSWGVTGDYGYTF TGCGCCAGCAGCTGGGGGGTGACAGGGGACTATGGCTACACCTTC
TRBD2 . TRBJ2-5 TRBV5-1 CASSSPAGRTSETQYF TGCGCCAGCAGCTCCCCGGCGGGCCGGACTAGTGAGACCCAGTACTTC
. . TRBJ1-4 TRBV30 CAWRGGTFEKLFF TGTGCCTGGAGAGGGGGAACGTTTGAAAAACTGTTTTTT
. . TRBJ2-3 TRBV29-1 CSVIQWTGTDTQYF TGCAGCGTTATTCAGTGGACAGGCACAGATACGCAGTATTTT
TRBD2 . TRBJ2-5 TRBV24-1 CATGRGLADPSRETQYF TGTGCCACCGGCCGAGGACTAGCGGACCCTAGCAGGGAGACCCAGTACTTC
TRBD1 . TRBJ2-2 TRBV2 CASIRDRVETGELFF TGTGCCAGCATCCGGGACAGGGTGGAAACCGGGGAGCTGTTTTTT
. . TRBJ1-1 TRBV10-3 CAISESRQRLNTEAFF TGTGCCATCAGTGAGTCACGGCAGCGCCTGAACACTGAAGCTTTCTTT
. . TRBJ1-2 TRBV18 CASSPLNTEASPYYGYTF TGTGCCAGCTCACCCCTTAACACGGAGGCCAGTCCTTATTATGGCTACACCTTC
. . TRBJ1-5 TRBV7-8 CASSLGTTWGKSQHF TGTGCCAGCAGCTTGGGGACAACCTGGGGTAAGTCCCAGCATTTT
. . TRBJ1-5 TRBV15 CATSVFPSGVRLQHF TGTGCCACCAGCGTTTTCCCTTCAGGGGTACGGCTCCAGCATTTT
. once TRBJ1-1 TRBV3-1/TRBV3-2 CASSQDHRDDEAFF TGTGCCAGCAGCCAAGATCACAGGGACGATGAAGCTTTCTTT
. . TRBJ1-1 TRBV12-3/TRBV12-4 CASSRTEAFF TGTGCCAGCAGCCGGACTGAAGCTTTCTTT
TRBD2 . TRBJ2-7 TRBV7-9 CASTRPAGDSYEQYF TGTGCCAGCACCCGACCAGCGGGAGACTCCTACGAGCAGTACTTC
TRBD1 . TRBJ1-2 TRBV7-6 CASSSDRGYGYTF TGTGCCAGCAGCTCGGACAGGGGCTATGGCTACACCTTC
. few TRBJ2-2 TRBV6-5 CASSYQGLTSTGELFF TGTGCCAGCAGTTATCAGGGACTTACTAGCACCGGGGAGCTGTTTTTT
TRBD1 . TRBJ1-3 TRBV9 CASSVEGQVSGNTIYF TGTGCCAGCAGCGTAGAAGGACAGGTCTCTGGAAACACCATATATTTT
TRBD1 . TRBJ1-5 TRBV30 CAWSLGQSNQPQHF TGTGCCTGGAGTCTGGGACAGTCTAATCAGCCCCAGCATTTT
. . TRBJ2-3 TRBV7-2 CASSLQGTNTDTQYF TGTGCCAGCAGCTTACAGGGAACCAACACAGATACGCAGTATTTT
. . TRBJ2-7 TRBV27 CASSSGTAHYEQYF TGTGCCAGCAGTTCAGGAACAGCCCACTACGAGCAGTACTTC
. . TRBJ1-2 TRBV3-1/TRBV3-2 CASSQGQGGYGYTF TGTGCCAGCAGCCAAGGCCAGGGAGGCTATGGCTACACCTTC
. . TRBJ2-2 TRBV10-2 CASSEKRTNTGELFF TGCGCCAGCAGTGAAAAGCGGACGAACACCGGGGAGCTGTTTTTT
. . TRBJ2-2 TRBV7-3 CASSSQGSTGELFF TGTGCCAGCAGCTCGCAGGGGAGCACCGGGGAGCTGTTTTTT
TRBD1 few TRBJ1-6 TRBV5-4 CASSLRDRDSPLHF TGTGCCAGCAGCTTGCGGGACAGGGACTCACCCCTCCACTTT
. . TRBJ2-2 TRBV2 CASRPEDGELFF TGTGCCAGCAGACCCGAGGACGGGGAGCTGTTTTTT
. . TRBJ2-7 TRBV5-1 CASSLISGFDEQYF TGCGCCAGCAGCTTGATTTCGGGGTTCGACGAGCAGTACTTC
. . TRBJ1-1 TRBV11-2 CASSLQNEAFF TGTGCCAGCAGCTTACAGAATGAAGCTTTCTTT
TRBD1 . TRBJ2-2 TRBV11-3 CASSLAGQGAVGELFF TGTGCCAGCAGCTTAGCGGGACAGGGGGCTGTCGGGGAGCTGTTTTTT
. . TRBJ1-5 TRBV12-3/TRBV12-4 CASSSRRYQPQHF TGTGCCAGCAGTTCCAGGAGGTATCAGCCCCAGCATTTT